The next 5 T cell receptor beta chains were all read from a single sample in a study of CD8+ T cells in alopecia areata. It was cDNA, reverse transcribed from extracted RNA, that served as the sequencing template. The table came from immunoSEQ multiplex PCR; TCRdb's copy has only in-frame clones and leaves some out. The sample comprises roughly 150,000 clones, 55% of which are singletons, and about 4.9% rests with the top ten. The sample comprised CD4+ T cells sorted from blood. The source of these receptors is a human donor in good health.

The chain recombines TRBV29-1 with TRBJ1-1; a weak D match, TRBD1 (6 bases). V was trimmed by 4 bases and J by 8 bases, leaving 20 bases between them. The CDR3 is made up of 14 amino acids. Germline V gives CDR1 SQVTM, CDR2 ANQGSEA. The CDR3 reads CSVGQVFVDNEAFF. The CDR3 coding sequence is TGCAGCGTTGGACAGGTCTTCGTCGACAACGAAGCTTTCTTT. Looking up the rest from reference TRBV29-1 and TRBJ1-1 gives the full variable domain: SAVISQKPSRDICQRGTSLTIQCQVDSQVTMMFWYRQQPGQSLTLIATANQGSEATYESGFVIDKFPISRPNLTFSTLTVSNMSPEDSSIYLCSVGQVFVDNEAFFGQGTRLTVV.

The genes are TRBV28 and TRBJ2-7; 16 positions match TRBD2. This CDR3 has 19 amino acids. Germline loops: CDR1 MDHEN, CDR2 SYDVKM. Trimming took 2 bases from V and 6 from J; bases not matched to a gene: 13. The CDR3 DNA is TGTGCCAGCAGTTTAGAGGCCGTGGGACTAGCGGGAGGGCCTCTCGAGCAGTACTTC. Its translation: CASSLEAVGLAGGPLEQYF.

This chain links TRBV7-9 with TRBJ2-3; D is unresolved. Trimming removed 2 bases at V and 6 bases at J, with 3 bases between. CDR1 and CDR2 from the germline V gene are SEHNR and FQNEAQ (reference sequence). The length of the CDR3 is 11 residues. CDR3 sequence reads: CASSLRDTQYF. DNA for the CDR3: TGTGCCAGCAGCTTAAGGGATACGCAGTATTTT.

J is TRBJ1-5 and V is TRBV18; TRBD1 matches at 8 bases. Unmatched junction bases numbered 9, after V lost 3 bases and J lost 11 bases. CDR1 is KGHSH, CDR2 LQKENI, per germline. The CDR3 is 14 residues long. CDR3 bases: TGTGCCAGCTCACCGAAAACGGGACAGGTTTCCCAGCATTTT. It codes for CASSPKTGQVSQHF.

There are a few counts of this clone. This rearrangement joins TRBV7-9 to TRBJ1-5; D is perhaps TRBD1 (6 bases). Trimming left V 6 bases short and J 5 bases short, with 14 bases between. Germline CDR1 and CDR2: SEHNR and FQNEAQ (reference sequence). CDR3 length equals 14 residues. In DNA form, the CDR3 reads TGTGCCAGCAGTCCCGATGGGGGGCATCAGCCCCAGCATTTT. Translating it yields CASSPDGGHQPQHF.